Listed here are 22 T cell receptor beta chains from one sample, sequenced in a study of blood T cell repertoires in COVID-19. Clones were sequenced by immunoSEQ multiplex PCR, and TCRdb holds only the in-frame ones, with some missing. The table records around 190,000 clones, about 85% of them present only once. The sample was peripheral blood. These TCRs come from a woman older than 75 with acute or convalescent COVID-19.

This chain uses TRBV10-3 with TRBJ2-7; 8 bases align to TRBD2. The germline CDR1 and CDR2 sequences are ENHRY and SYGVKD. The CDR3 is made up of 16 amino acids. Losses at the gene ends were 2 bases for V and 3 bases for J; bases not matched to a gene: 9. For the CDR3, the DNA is TGTGCCATCAGTGAGAGAAGTAGCGGGGACTACTACGAGCAGTACTTC. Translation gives CAISERSSGDYYEQYF.

Written as DNA, the CDR3 is TGTGCCAGCAGCCCTGGGACTAGCGGGTACAATGAGCAGTTCTTC. Amino acids: CASSPGTSGYNEQFF. The chain has TRBV7-2 and TRBJ2-1; 12 positions agree with TRBD2. Germline V gene sequence: CDR1 SGHTA, CDR2 FQGNSA. V was clipped by 5 bases and J by 4 bases; unmatched bases: 3. The CDR3 covers 15 residues.

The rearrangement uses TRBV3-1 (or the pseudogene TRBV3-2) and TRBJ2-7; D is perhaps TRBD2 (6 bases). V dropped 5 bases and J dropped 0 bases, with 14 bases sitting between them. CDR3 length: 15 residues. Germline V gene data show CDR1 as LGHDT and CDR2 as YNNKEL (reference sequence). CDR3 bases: TGTGCCAGCAGCTATAGCGGAACAGACTCCTACGAGCAGTACTTC. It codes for CASSYSGTDSYEQYF.

CDR3 sequence (DNA): TGTGCCTGGAGTCGGACAGGGGCTGAAGCTTTCTTT. It specifies CAWSRTGAEAFF. This rearrangement joins TRBV30 to TRBJ1-1; 9 bases are a match to TRBD1. CDR1 GTSNPN and CDR2 SVGIG come from the germline V gene (reference sequence). V lost 2 bases and J lost 6; bases outside the gene matches: 1. The CDR3 length is 12 residues.

The CDR3: CASSPFTGGGSTEAFF. The CDR3 DNA sequence: TGTGCCAGCTCACCGTTTACCGGGGGAGGGAGTACTGAAGCTTTCTTT. The chain couples TRBV18 to TRBJ1-1; D may be TRBD1 (5 bases). V was trimmed by 3 bases and J by 5 bases, leaving 19 bases between them. Germline values: CDR1 KGHSH, CDR2 LQKENI. This CDR3 is built from 16 residues. The complete variable domain, with remaining parts taken from reference TRBV18 and TRBJ1-1, reads NAGVMQNPRHLVRRRGQEARLRCSPMKGHSHVYWYRQLPEEGLKFMVYLQKENIIDESGMPKERFSAEFPKEGPSILRIQQVVRGDSAAYFCASSPFTGGGSTEAFFGQGTRLTVV.

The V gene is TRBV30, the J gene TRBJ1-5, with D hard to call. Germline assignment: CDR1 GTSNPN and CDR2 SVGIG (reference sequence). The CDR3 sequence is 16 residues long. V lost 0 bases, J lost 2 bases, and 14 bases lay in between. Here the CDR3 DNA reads TGTGCCTGGAGTGTGGGCGGGATCATCGGCAATCAGCCCCAGCATTTT. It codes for CAWSVGGIIGNQPQHF.

The CDR3 DNA reads as TGTGCCAGCTGCGGACTAGCGGCAGAGACCCAGTACTTC. Protein: CASCGLAAETQYF. This chain connects TRBV2 to TRBJ2-5, with 10 bases aligning to TRBD2. The CDR3 extends over 13 amino acids. Germline-derived CDR1 and CDR2 are SNHLY and FYNNEI. After removal of 8 bases from V and 4 bases from J, the junction contained 4 bases not matched to a gene.

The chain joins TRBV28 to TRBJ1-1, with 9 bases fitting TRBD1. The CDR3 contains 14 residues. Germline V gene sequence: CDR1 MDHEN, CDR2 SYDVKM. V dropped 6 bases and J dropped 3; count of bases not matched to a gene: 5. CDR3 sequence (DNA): TGTGCCAGCAGCACCGGGACAGGGTACACTGAAGCTTTCTTT. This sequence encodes CASSTGTGYTEAFF.

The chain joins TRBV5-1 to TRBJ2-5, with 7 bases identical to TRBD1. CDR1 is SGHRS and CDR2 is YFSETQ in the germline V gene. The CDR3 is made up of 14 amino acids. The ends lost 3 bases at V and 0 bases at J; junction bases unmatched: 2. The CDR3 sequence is CASSSGTDQETQYF. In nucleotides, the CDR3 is TGCGCCAGCAGCTCGGGGACAGACCAAGAGACCCAGTACTTC.

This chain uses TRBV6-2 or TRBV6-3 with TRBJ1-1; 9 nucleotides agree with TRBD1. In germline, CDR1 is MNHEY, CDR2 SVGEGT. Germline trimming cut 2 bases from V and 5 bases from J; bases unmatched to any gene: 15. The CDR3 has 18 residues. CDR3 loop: CASSYLWTGASWGTEAFF. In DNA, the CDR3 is TGTGCCAGCAGTTACCTATGGACAGGGGCTTCGTGGGGGACTGAAGCTTTCTTT.

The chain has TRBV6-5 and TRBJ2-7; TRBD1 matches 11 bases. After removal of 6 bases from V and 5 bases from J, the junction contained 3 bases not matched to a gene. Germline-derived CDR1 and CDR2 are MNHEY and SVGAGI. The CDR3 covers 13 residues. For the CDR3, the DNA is TGTGCCAGCAGGGGACAGGGGGTTAACGAGCAGTACTTC. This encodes CASRGQGVNEQYF.

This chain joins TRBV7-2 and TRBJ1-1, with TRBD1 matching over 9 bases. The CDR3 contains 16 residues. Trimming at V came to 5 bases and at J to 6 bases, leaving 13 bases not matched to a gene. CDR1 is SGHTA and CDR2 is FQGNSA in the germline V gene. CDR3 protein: CASSQQGAPNTPEAFF. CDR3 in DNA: TGTGCCAGCAGCCAACAGGGGGCCCCCAACACTCCTGAAGCTTTCTTT.

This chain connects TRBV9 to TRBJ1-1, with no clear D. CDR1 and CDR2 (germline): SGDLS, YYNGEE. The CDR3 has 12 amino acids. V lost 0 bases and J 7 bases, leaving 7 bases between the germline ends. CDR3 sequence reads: CASSVDSGEAFF. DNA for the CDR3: TGTGCCAGCAGCGTAGATAGCGGTGAAGCTTTCTTT.

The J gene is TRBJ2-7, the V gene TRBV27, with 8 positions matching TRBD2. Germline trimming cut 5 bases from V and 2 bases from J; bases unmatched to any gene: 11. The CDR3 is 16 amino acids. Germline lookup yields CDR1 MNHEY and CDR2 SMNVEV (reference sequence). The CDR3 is CASSLFPGLETYEQYF. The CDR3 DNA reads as TGTGCCAGCAGTCTTTTCCCGGGACTAGAAACCTACGAGCAGTACTTC.

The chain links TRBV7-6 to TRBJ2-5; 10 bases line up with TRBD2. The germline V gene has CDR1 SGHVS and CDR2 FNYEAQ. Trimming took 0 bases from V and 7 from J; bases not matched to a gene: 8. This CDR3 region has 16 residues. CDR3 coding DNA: TGTGCCAGCAGCTTAGCCACTAGCGGGGCAGTTTGGACCCAGTACTTC. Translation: CASSLATSGAVWTQYF. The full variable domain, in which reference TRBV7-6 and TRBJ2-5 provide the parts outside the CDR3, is GAGVSQSPRYKVTKRGQDVALRCDPISGHVSLYWYRQALGQGPEFLTYFNYEAQQDKSGLPNDRFSAERPEGSISTLTIQRTEQRDSAMYRCASSLATSGAVWTQYFGPGTRLLVL.

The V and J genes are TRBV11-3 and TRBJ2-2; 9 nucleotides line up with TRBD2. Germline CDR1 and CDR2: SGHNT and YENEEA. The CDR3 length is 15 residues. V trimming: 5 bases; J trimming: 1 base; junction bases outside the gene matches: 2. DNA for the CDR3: TGTGCCAGCAGCAGACTAGCGGAGAACACCGGGGAGCTGTTTTTT. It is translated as CASSRLAENTGELFF.

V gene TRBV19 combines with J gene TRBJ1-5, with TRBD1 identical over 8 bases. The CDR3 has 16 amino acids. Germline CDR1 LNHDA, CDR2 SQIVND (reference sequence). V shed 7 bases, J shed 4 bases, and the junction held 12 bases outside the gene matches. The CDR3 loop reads CASNPLDRGQNQPQHF. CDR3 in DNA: TGTGCCAGTAACCCCCTTGACAGGGGACAGAATCAGCCCCAGCATTTT. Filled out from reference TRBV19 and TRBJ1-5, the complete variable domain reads DGGITQSPKYLFRKEGQNVTLSCEQNLNHDAMYWYRQDPGQGLRLIYYSQIVNDFQKGDIAEGYSVSREKKESFPLTVTSAQKNPTAFYLCASNPLDRGQNQPQHFGDGTRLSIL.

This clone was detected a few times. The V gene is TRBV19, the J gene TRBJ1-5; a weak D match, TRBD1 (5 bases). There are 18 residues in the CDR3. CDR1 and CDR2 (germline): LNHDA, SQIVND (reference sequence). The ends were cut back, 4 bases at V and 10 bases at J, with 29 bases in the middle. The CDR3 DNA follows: TGTGCCAGTAGTACATCTACCTTGGGGGGAACTGTAGGTCGACCCCAGCATTTT. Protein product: CASSTSTLGGTVGRPQHF.

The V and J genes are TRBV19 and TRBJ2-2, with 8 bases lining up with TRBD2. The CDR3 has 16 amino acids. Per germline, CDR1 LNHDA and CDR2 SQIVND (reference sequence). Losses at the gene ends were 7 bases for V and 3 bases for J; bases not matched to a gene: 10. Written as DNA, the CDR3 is TGTGCCAGTACCTACATGGCTAGCGGGTACACCGGGGAGCTGTTTTTT. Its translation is CASTYMASGYTGELFF.

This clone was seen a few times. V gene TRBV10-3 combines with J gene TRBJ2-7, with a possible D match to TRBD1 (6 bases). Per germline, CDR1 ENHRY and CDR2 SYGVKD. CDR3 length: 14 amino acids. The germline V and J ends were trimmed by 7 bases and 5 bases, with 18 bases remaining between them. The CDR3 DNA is TGTGCCATCACCGAATCAGGGGCTAGTGACGAGCAGTACTTC. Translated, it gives CAITESGASDEQYF.

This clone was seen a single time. The CDR3 spells CASSAGIAGVTDEQFF. For the CDR3, the DNA is TGTGCCAGCAGTGCAGGCATAGCGGGAGTGACCGATGAGCAGTTCTTC. The chain carries TRBV6-2 or TRBV6-3 and TRBJ2-1; TRBD2 matches 9 bases. The CDR3 totals 16 residues. Germline CDR1 MNHEY, CDR2 SVGEGT. The junction had 13 bases not matched to a gene; V was cut back by 5 bases and J by 8 bases.

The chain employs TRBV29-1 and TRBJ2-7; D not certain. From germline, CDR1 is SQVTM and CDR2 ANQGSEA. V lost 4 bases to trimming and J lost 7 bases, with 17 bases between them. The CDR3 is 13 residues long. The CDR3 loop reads CSVGMEFGVEQYF. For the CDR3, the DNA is TGCAGCGTTGGGATGGAGTTCGGAGTTGAGCAGTACTTC.